This T cell receptor beta chain was documented in a study of Graves' ophthalmopathy and Graves' hyperthyroidism. Germline lookup yields CDR1 LGHNA and CDR2 YNFKEQ. CDR3 length: 15 amino acids. The V segment lost 1 base and the J segment 7 bases; nucleotides outside the gene matches: 8. Investigators amplified TCR beta CDR3 regions from RNA transcripts. Second-round multiplex PCR came after a first-round RT-PCR that employed HTBI primers. TCRdb redid the calling of the multiplex PCR reads with MiXCR, one entry per CDR3 protein. The data show a few hundred thousand distinct CDR3 sequences, about 17% seen once. No ophthalmopathy within 18 months of follow-up signified stable hyperthyroidism. Each hyperthyroidism patient was newly diagnosed, with under 2 months' duration, and aged 18 to 65.

V and J are TRBV4-2 and TRBJ2-7, with TRBD2 matching over 9 bases. This TCR was recovered from an adult woman with stable Graves' hyperthyroidism. Input material: peripheral blood. CDR3 residues: CASSQAPSGVGEQYF. The CDR3 DNA sequence: TGTGCCAGCAGCCAAGCCCCTAGCGGGGTGGGGGAGCAGTACTTC.